This T cell receptor (beta chain) stems from a study of spatial heterogeneity in lung cancer. At the level of the study: Some 72 TRACERx patients with early, untreated non-small cell lung cancer donated samples. The mean occurrence of each unique TCR and UMI combination in raw reads exceeded 9.5.

Individual TCR cDNA molecules each bore their own unique molecular identifier. TCRdb called the 5' RACE reads again in MiXCR, with one record for every CDR3 protein. The data hold 10,000 to 14,000 distinct CDR3 sequences, with 10% observed a single time. This CDR3 comprises 15 residues. Unmatched junction bases numbered 7, after V lost 2 bases and J lost 4 bases. In germline, CDR1 is DFQATT, CDR2 SNEGSKA (reference sequence). The time point is: blood at routine non-recurrence follow-up after resection. Whole RNA obtained from tumor, nontumor lung or frozen PBMC underwent sequencing without sorting. The chain is built from TRBV20-1 and TRBJ2-1, with 8 bases lining up with TRBD2. The sequences come from PBMCs, collected at follow-up. This clonotype originated in a female donor with early-stage non-small cell lung cancer. CDR3 region: CSARKGVAGYNEQFF. The CDR3 DNA is TGCAGTGCTAGAAAGGGGGTAGCGGGATACAATGAGCAGTTCTTC.